This T cell receptor (beta chain) was sequenced during a study of neurological immune-mediated disorders (dated by TCRdb to the late 2010s). Turning to the overall study: Peripheral blood TCR-beta repertoires from patients with HTLV-I-associated myelopathy (HAM/TSP), patients with multiple sclerosis, and healthy controls were compared in the study using UMI-based sequencing. The cohort comprised roughly 65 subjects: approximately 15 HAM/TSP patients, 34 multiple sclerosis patients and about 20 healthy controls. The 90 to 120 TCR-beta libraries covered PBMC samples along with longitudinal samples, technical triplicates, and paired sorted CD4+ and CD8+ T-cell subsets.

cDNA was synthesized by template-switch 5'RACE using a primer with a 10-nucleotide random unique molecular identifier that tagged each TCR transcript. Each sequencing run produced over 160 million TCR-beta sequences covering 15-18 subjects. The RNeasy kit was used to extract total RNA. The KAPA Real-time Library Amplification kit was used to amplify TCR-beta VDJ regions with primers targeting the TCR constant region and the 5'RACE anchor. A first PCR added sample indexes and Illumina adaptors, and a second PCR then raised library yield. The roughly 650 bp TCR product was size-selected on a 2% E-gel SizeSelection system after Ampure bead purification. Before pooling, library quality was assessed on a Bioanalyzer, concentration was determined with Qubit, and library quantification was performed with the Kapa Library Quantification kit. Paired-end 2 x 150 bp sequencing of the libraries was performed on an Illumina HiSeq 2500. To increase sequence diversity, roughly 23-30% phiX was spiked into each library pool. On the authors' methods: Quality-filtered reads were processed with the UMI-based MiGEC pipeline, and over 75% of raw TCR sequences were removed by the MiGEC pipeline during error correction. VDJ genes were aligned to IMGT germline references, and each clonotype was defined by a unique CDR3 amino acid sequence together with V-J genes. Clonal expansion, Shannon diversity and CDR3 relatedness (CalcPairwiseDistances, ClusterSamples) were evaluated with VDJtools, and phylogenetic trees were built with CLCbio workbench. Using coefficient-of-variation modelling across technical triplicates, the study counted a clone as expanded if it had at least 8 unique UMIs. TCRdb reprocessed the public reads (quality trimming at Q25 with fastp, clone calling with MiXCR) and kept in-frame beta chains. Each entry merges the rows of one CDR3 protein and shows their most common DNA and genes. TCRdb's processing, not the study's, gives the V and J calls here. The sample table records under 80,000 distinct CDR3 sequences; 9.4% of these occur just once. The top ten clones comprise around 1.7% of the sample.

Notes on this clonotype: The target of this receptor is not known. Per-base quality was not reported, and no clone a single base away is much larger than it.

The healthy controls were volunteers from a blood bank in Maryland, USA. For the unsorted PBMC libraries, 2 million PBMCs were stored in RNAlater at -80 degrees C until RNA extraction and were used to generate the libraries. Peripheral blood underwent Ficoll-Hypaque density gradient centrifugation to isolate PBMCs, which were then cryopreserved in liquid nitrogen. The research as a whole found: TCR clonal expansion was highest in HAM/TSP patients and lowest in MS patients, with MS patients falling below even healthy controls. Expanded clones from different subjects shared no identical CDR3 amino acid sequences, which suggests that TCR-beta repertoires were private in all groups.

From the germline V gene, CDR1 is SGHTA and CDR2 is FQGNSA. Relative to germline, V is 1 base shorter and J is 6 bases shorter, with 10 bases between their ends. The cysteine opens and the phenylalanine closes a CDR3 of 14 amino acids. The only DNA kept is the CDR3, 42 bases in frame from the first base. Sequenced sample: PBMCs. The source is a man aged 50 to 60 in good health. This chain joins TRBV7-2 to TRBJ1-5; the D gene cannot be named for sure. The DNA is as follows: TGTGCCAGCAGCTTAGGGTCACATGTTCAGCCCCAGCATTTT. Its protein is CASSLGSHVQPQHF.